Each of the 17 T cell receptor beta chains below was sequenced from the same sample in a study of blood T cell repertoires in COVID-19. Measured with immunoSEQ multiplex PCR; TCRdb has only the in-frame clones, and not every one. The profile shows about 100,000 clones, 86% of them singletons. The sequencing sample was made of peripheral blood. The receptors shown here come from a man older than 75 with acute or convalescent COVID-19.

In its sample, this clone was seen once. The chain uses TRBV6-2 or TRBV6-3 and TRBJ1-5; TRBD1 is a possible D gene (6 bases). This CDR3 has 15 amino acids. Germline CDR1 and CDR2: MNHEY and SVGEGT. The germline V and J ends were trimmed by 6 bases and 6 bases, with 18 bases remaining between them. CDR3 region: CASSSLSTGFQPQHF. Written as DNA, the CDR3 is TGTGCCAGCAGCTCCCTCTCTACAGGGTTTCAGCCCCAGCATTTT.

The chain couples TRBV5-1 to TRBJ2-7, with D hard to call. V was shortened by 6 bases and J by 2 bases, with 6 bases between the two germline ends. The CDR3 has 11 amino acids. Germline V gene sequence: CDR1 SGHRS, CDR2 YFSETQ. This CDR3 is CASTPAYEQYF. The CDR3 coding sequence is TGCGCCAGCACCCCCGCCTACGAGCAGTACTTC.

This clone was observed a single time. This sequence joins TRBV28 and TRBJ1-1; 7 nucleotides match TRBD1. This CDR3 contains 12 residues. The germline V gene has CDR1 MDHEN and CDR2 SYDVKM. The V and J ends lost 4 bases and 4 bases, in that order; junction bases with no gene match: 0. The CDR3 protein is CASSSGGTEAFF. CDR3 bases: TGTGCCAGCAGTTCAGGGGGCACTGAAGCTTTCTTT.

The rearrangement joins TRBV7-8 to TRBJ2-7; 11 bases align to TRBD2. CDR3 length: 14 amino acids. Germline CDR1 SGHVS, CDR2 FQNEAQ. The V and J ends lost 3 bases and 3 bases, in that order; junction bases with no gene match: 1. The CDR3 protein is CASSLGLADYEQYF. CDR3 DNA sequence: TGTGCCAGCAGCTTGGGACTAGCGGACTACGAGCAGTACTTC.

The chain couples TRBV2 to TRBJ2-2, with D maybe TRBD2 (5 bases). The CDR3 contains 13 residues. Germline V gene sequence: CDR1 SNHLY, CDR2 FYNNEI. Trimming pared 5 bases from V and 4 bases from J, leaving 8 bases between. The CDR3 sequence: CASSQTTTGELFF. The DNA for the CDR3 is TGTGCCAGCAGTCAGACTACCACCGGGGAGCTGTTTTTT.

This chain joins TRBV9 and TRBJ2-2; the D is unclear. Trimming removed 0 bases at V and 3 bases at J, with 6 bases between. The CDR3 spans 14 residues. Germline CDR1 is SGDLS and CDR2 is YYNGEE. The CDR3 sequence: CASSVDPDTGELFF. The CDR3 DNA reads TGTGCCAGCAGCGTAGATCCAGACACCGGGGAGCTGTTTTTT. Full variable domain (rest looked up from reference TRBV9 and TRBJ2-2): DSGVTQTPKHLITATGQRVTLRCSPRSGDLSVYWYQQSLDQGLQFLIQYYNGEERAKGNILERFSAQQFPDLHSELNLSSLELGDSALYFCASSVDPDTGELFFGEGSRLTVL.

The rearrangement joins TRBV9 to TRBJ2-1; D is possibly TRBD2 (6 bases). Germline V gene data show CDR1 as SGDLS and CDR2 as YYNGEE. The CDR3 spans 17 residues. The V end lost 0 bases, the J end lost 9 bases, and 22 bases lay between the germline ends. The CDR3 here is CASSVDGGLALEVEQFF. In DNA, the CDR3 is TGTGCCAGCAGCGTAGATGGCGGGCTAGCGCTTGAGGTTGAGCAGTTCTTC.

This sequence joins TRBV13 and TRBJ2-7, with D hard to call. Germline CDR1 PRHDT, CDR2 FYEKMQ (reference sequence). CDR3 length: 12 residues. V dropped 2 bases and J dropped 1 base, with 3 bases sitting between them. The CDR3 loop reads CASSLRSYEQYF. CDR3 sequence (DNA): TGTGCCAGCAGCTTACGGTCCTACGAGCAGTACTTC.

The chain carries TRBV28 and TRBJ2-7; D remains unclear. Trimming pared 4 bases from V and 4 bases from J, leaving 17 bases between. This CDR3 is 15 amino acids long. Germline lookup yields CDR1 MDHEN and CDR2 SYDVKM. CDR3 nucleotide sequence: TGTGCCAGCAGTTCCCCGTCTCCCCCCCGGTACGAGCAGTACTTC. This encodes CASSSPSPPRYEQYF.

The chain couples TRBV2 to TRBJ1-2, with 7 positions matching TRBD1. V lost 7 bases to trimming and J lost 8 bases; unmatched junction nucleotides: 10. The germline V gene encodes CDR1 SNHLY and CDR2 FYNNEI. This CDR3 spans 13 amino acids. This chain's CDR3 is CASTWDRNNGYTF. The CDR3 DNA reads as TGTGCCAGCACCTGGGACAGAAACAACGGCTACACCTTC. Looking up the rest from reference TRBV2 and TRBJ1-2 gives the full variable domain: EPEVTQTPSHQVTQMGQEVILRCVPISNHLYFYWYRQILGQKVEFLVSFYNNEISEKSEIFDDQFSVERPDGSNFTLKIRSTKLEDSAMYFCASTWDRNNGYTFGSGTRLTVV.

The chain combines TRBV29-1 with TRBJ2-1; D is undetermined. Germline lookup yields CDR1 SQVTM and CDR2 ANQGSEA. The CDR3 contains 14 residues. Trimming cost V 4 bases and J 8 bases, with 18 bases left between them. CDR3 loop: CSVVKAGGGDEQFF. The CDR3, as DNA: TGCAGCGTTGTTAAGGCAGGTGGTGGCGATGAGCAGTTCTTC.

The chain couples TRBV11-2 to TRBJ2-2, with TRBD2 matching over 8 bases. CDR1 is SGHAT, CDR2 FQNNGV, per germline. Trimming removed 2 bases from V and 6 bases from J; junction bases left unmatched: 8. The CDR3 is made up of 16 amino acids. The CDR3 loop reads CASSLSLDGRAGELFF. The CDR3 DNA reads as TGTGCCAGCAGCTTAAGTCTTGACGGGAGGGCCGGGGAGCTGTTTTTT.

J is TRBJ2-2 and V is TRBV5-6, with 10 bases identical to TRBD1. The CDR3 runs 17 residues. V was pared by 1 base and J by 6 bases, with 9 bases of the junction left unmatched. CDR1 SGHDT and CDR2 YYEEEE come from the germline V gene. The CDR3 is CASSLRPTGGVSGELFF. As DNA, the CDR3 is TGTGCCAGCAGCTTGAGGCCGACAGGGGGCGTCTCCGGGGAGCTGTTTTTT. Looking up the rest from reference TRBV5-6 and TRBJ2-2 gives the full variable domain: DAGVTQSPTHLIKTRGQQVTLRCSPKSGHDTVSWYQQALGQGPQFIFQYYEEEERQRGNFPDRFSGHQFPNYSSELNVNALLLGDSALYLCASSLRPTGGVSGELFFGEGSRLTVL.

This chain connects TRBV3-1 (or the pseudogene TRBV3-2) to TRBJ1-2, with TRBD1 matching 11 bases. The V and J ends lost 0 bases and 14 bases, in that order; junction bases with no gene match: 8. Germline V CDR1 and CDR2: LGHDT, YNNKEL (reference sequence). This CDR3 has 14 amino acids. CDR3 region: CASSQESDRGRSTF. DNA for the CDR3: TGTGCCAGCAGCCAAGAGTCGGACAGGGGGCGAAGTACCTTC.

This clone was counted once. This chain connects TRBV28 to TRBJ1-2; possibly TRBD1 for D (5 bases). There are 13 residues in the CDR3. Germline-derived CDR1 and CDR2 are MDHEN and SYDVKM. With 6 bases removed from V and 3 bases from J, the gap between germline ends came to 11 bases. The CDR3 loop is CASRIQQDYGYTF. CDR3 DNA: TGTGCCAGCAGGATCCAACAGGACTATGGCTACACCTTC.

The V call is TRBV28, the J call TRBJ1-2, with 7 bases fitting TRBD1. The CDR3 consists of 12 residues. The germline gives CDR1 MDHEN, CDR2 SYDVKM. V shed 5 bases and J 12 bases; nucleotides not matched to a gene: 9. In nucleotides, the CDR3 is TGTGCCAGCAGTCCCCCCCCAGGGGGAGACACCTTC. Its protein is CASSPPPGGDTF.

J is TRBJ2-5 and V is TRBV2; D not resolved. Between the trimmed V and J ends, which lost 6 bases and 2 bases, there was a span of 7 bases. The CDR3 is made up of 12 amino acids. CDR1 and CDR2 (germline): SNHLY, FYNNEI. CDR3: CASSPGQETQYF. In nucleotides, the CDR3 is TGTGCCAGCAGCCCAGGTCAAGAGACCCAGTACTTC.